This T cell receptor beta chain was recovered during a study of blood T cell repertoires in COVID-19. For the study at large: Samples taken during acute and convalescent COVID-19 were collected in the United States, Italy and Spain. Sources were T cells, B-cell-depleted T cells, or PBMCs; the material itself was cDNA or gDNA.

Germline V gene sequence: CDR1 SGHRS, CDR2 YFSETQ. The J segment lost 7 bases and the V segment lost 6 bases, leaving 9 bases of the junction unmatched. The CDR3 spans 14 residues. Produced via immunoSEQ multiplex PCR; TCRdb's table is partial and in-frame only. Of 200,000 to 250,000 clones listed, around 83% are singletons. This TCR derives from a woman aged 50 to 60 with COVID-19, enrolled during active disease. Sequencing was performed on peripheral blood. The rearrangement joins TRBV5-1 to TRBJ2-1; 8 nucleotides align to TRBD1. The CDR3 loop reads CASTEGQGRNEQFF. The CDR3 bases are TGCGCCAGCACCGAAGGACAGGGTAGGAATGAGCAGTTCTTC.